A selection of T cell receptor beta chains follows, all from one sample in a study of blood T cell repertoires in COVID-19. Measured with immunoSEQ multiplex PCR; TCRdb has only the in-frame clones, and not every one. Seen here are fewer than 200,000 clones, 87% observed once, and the top ten hold roughly 1.6%. Sequencing was done on a sample of peripheral blood. The receptors shown here come from a woman aged 45-60 years with acute or convalescent COVID-19. CDR3s include the opening cysteine and the closing phenylalanine or tryptophan. A D gene is named only where the DNA matches it firmly. Size values are once, few and many counts, or a class for expanded clones, and some rows have none.

V gene	D gene	J gene	clone size	CDR3 length	CDR3 protein	CDR3 DNA
TRBV19	TRBD1	TRBJ1-2	NA	13	CASSARTGVGYTF	TGTGCCAGTAGTGCAAGGACAGGGGTCGGCTACACCTTC
TRBV7-2	TRBD2	TRBJ2-4	NA	15	CASRPAGAGGNIQYF	TGTGCCAGCAGACCAGCGGGGGCCGGTGGAAACATTCAGTACTTC
TRBV5-6	TRBD2	TRBJ2-5	NA	17	CASSYRGTSGGRETQYF	TGTGCCAGCAGCTATCGGGGGACTAGCGGGGGCAGAGAGACCCAGTACTTC
TRBV5-1	TRBD1	TRBJ2-6	NA	15	CASSQDRGRANVLTF	TGCGCCAGCAGCCAAGACAGGGGGCGTGCCAACGTCCTGACTTTC
TRBV24-1	NA	TRBJ1-5	NA	16	CATSDLPLYSNQPQHF	TGTGCCACCAGTGATTTGCCACTTTATAGCAATCAGCCCCAGCATTTT
TRBV6-6	NA	TRBJ1-2	NA	11	CASSQNYGYTF	TGTGCCAGCAGCCAGAACTATGGCTACACCTTC
TRBV6-2/TRBV6-3	TRBD1	TRBJ1-2	NA	16	CASSFGTGATSGGYTF	TGTGCCAGCAGCTTCGGGACAGGGGCTACATCGGGAGGCTACACCTTC
TRBV9	NA	TRBJ1-1	few	15	CASSNSRGGGTEAFF	TGTGCCAGCAGCAACTCCCGGGGGGGAGGCACTGAAGCTTTCTTT
TRBV27	TRBD1	TRBJ1-3	once	14	CASKADRAGNTIYF	TGTGCCAGCAAAGCGGACAGGGCGGGAAACACCATATATTTT
TRBV3-1/TRBV3-2	NA	TRBJ1-1	NA	15	CASSQAVGANTEAFF	TGTGCCAGCAGCCAAGCTGTGGGGGCGAACACTGAAGCTTTCTTT
TRBV7-8	TRBD1	TRBJ2-3	NA	17	CASSLTGTGLSTDTQYF	TGTGCCAGCAGCTTAACCGGGACAGGACTTTCCACAGATACGCAGTATTTT
TRBV18	NA	TRBJ1-1	few	14	CASSPRQANTEAFF	TGTGCCAGCTCACCACGGCAGGCGAACACTGAAGCTTTCTTT
TRBV11-3	NA	TRBJ2-7	NA	13	CASSFGFSYEQYF	TGTGCCAGCAGCTTCGGGTTCTCCTACGAGCAGTACTTC
TRBV19	TRBD1	TRBJ1-2	NA	15	CASSTYARTGDGYTF	TGTGCCAGTAGTACATACGCCCGGACAGGGGATGGCTACACCTTC
TRBV7-9	TRBD1	TRBJ2-2	NA	15	CAKSTGTGVDGELFF	TGTGCCAAATCAACCGGGACAGGGGTGGACGGGGAGCTGTTTTTT
TRBV20-1	TRBD2	TRBJ2-7	NA	15	CSASSATSGNYEQYF	TGCAGTGCTAGTTCCGCGACTAGCGGGAACTACGAGCAGTACTTC
TRBV9	NA	TRBJ1-2	NA	14	CASSVTGEGIGYTF	TGTGCCAGCAGCGTAACGGGGGAGGGCATTGGCTACACCTTC
TRBV10-3	TRBD1	TRBJ1-2	NA	14	CAISESTGYYGYTF	TGTGCCATCAGTGAGTCGACAGGGTACTATGGCTACACCTTC
TRBV7-2	NA	TRBJ1-3	NA	15	CASSSTAITGNTIYF	TGTGCCAGCAGCTCAACAGCCATAACTGGAAACACCATATATTTT
TRBV19	NA	TRBJ1-2	NA	16	CASSMLRGLLGYGYTF	TGTGCCAGTAGTATGTTAAGGGGACTGCTCGGCTATGGCTACACCTTC
TRBV30	TRBD1	TRBJ1-1	NA	11	CAWGRGSEAFF	TGTGCCTGGGGCAGGGGGTCTGAAGCTTTCTTT
TRBV28	NA	TRBJ1-2	NA	16	CASSLPALDSNYGYTF	TGTGCCAGCAGTTTACCCGCCCTGGACTCAAACTATGGCTACACCTTC
TRBV12-3/TRBV12-4	NA	TRBJ2-5	NA	13	CASSWRAQETQYF	TGTGCCAGCAGTTGGCGGGCCCAAGAGACCCAGTACTTC
TRBV28	TRBD2	TRBJ2-1	once	16	CASRTAGASSYNEQFF	TGTGCCAGCAGGACAGCGGGGGCAAGCTCCTACAATGAGCAGTTCTTC
TRBV10-3	TRBD2	TRBJ2-3	NA	15	CAITAAGGPGDTQYF	TGTGCCATCACGGCAGCGGGGGGGCCCGGAGATACGCAGTATTTT
TRBV19	TRBD2	TRBJ2-3	NA	13	CASNSGGTDTQYF	TGTGCCAGTAACAGCGGGGGAACTGATACGCAGTATTTT
TRBV6-5	TRBD1	TRBJ1-2	NA	14	CASSYRDRGYGYTF	TGTGCCAGCAGTTACAGGGACAGGGGCTATGGCTACACCTTC
TRBV9	NA	TRBJ1-6	NA	17	CASSALGGASYNSPLHF	TGTGCCAGCAGCGCCCTAGGGGGGGCCTCCTATAATTCACCCCTCCACTTT
TRBV19	TRBD1	TRBJ1-5	NA	15	CASRPQGVGDQPQHF	TGTGCCAGTAGACCACAGGGGGTAGGGGATCAGCCCCAGCATTTT
TRBV6-2/TRBV6-3	TRBD1	TRBJ2-7	NA	15	CASSPGTGSSYEQYF	TGTGCCAGCAGTCCCGGGACAGGGAGCTCCTACGAGCAGTACTTC
TRBV14	NA	TRBJ2-7	NA	12	CASSQAHYEQYF	TGTGCCAGCAGCCAAGCCCACTACGAGCAGTACTTC
TRBV6-6	TRBD1	TRBJ2-7	NA	15	CASKSETGGLYEQYF	TGTGCCAGTAAATCCGAGACAGGGGGCCTCTACGAGCAGTACTTC
TRBV18	TRBD1	TRBJ2-4	NA	13	CASSRQGADIQYF	TGTGCCAGCTCACGACAGGGGGCGGACATTCAGTACTTC
TRBV19	TRBD1	TRBJ1-5	NA	20	CASSTTKTGFTTYSNQPQHF	TGTGCCAGTAGTACAACGAAGACAGGGTTCACCACTTATAGCAATCAGCCCCAGCATTTT
TRBV12-3/TRBV12-4	NA	TRBJ2-1	NA	13	CASSSVIVNEQFF	TGTGCCAGCAGTTCCGTTATTGTCAATGAGCAGTTCTTC
TRBV19	TRBD1	TRBJ2-1	NA	14	CASNPGQASLEQFF	TGTGCCAGTAACCCGGGACAGGCGTCGCTTGAGCAGTTCTTC
TRBV4-2	TRBD2	TRBJ2-1	NA	16	CASSRGLLAENNEQFF	TGTGCCAGCAGCCGAGGGCTACTAGCGGAAAACAATGAGCAGTTCTTC